This T cell receptor (beta chain) was identified during a study of T cell responses to AZD1222 COVID-19 vaccine. In the study overall: Pooled together were second doses at about 4 or about 12 weeks.

Data came from immunoSEQ multiplex PCR; TCRdb stores just in-frame clones and leaves some out. This sample yields some 84,000 clones, of which roughly 88% are seen a single time; roughly 15% belongs to the top ten. Trimming stripped 4 bases from V and 5 bases from J, with 17 bases between. This CDR3 region has 14 residues. CDR1 is SQVTM, CDR2 ANQGSEA, per germline. Sequenced material: peripheral blood, taken on day 0 of AZD1222 vaccination. The sequence derives from an adult in good health. This chain uses TRBV29-1 with TRBJ2-5; D possibly corresponds to TRBD2 (5 bases). The chain's CDR3 is CSVVVGEDRETQYF. DNA of the CDR3: TGCAGCGTTGTGGTGGGAGAGGATCGGGAGACCCAGTACTTC.